Here is one T cell receptor (beta chain) with its context. These data belong to a study of cytotoxic CD8 clonotypes in ibrutinib-treated CLL. Measured with immunoSEQ multiplex PCR; TCRdb has only the in-frame clones, and not every one. The sample includes approximately 80,000 clones, 86% of them seen just once. The CDR3 spans 14 residues. From germline, CDR1 is MNHNS and CDR2 SASEGT. V lost 3 bases and J lost 2; bases outside the gene matches: 4. The input for sequencing was PBMCs, taken before ibrutinib treatment. The V gene is TRBV6-1, the J gene TRBJ2-7; 7 positions match TRBD2. The origin of this receptor is a human donor with chronic lymphocytic leukemia. The CDR3 is CASSERERPYEQYF. For the CDR3, the DNA is TGTGCCAGCAGTGAGCGGGAGAGACCCTACGAGCAGTACTTC.